A selection of T cell receptor beta chains follows, all from one sample in a study of cytomegalovirus exposure and HLA in healthy donors. Produced via immunoSEQ multiplex PCR; TCRdb's table is partial and in-frame only. Among approximately 100,000 clones listed, roughly 80% were seen once. The sequencing input was PBMCs. The receptors here all came from a man aged 45-60 years in good health and CMV-seropositive. Each CDR3 is given with its conserved first and last residue. The order of the fields is clone size, J gene, V gene, D gene, CDR3 DNA, CDR3 protein. The D gene is left open where the match is weak. A row's size may be missing; if present it is once, few, many or a size class.

abundance: NA; j_gene: TRBJ2-5; v_gene: TRBV7-7; d_gene: TRBD2; CDR3nt: TGTGCCAGCAGCCTTAGCGGGAGGGCCTGGGAGACCCAGTACTTC; CDR3aa: CASSLSGRAWETQYF
abundance: NA; j_gene: TRBJ2-1; v_gene: TRBV6-6; d_gene: TRBD2; CDR3nt: TGTGCCAGCAGTCCCCGGACTAGCGGGATGAGCAATGAGCAGTTCTTC; CDR3aa: CASSPRTSGMSNEQFF
abundance: NA; j_gene: TRBJ1-5; v_gene: TRBV7-8; d_gene: NA; CDR3nt: TGTGCCAGCAGCCCCCCAACGACTATCGATCAGCCCCAGCATTTT; CDR3aa: CASSPPTTIDQPQHF
abundance: NA; j_gene: TRBJ2-5; v_gene: TRBV7-8; d_gene: TRBD2; CDR3nt: TGTGCCAGCAGCTTCCATCGGACTAGCGGAGAGACCCAGTACTTC; CDR3aa: CASSFHRTSGETQYF
abundance: NA; j_gene: TRBJ1-2; v_gene: TRBV7-9; d_gene: NA; CDR3nt: TGTTCCAGCAGCTTAGGCGGGGATGGCTACACCTTC; CDR3aa: CSSSLGGDGYTF
abundance: NA; j_gene: TRBJ2-7; v_gene: TRBV4-1; d_gene: TRBD2; CDR3nt: TGCGCCAGCAGCACCATAGCGGGAGTATACGAGCAGTACTTC; CDR3aa: CASSTIAGVYEQYF
abundance: NA; j_gene: TRBJ1-2; v_gene: TRBV6-5; d_gene: TRBD1; CDR3nt: TGTGCCAGCACTCGGACAGGGTGGCATGGCTACACCTTC; CDR3aa: CASTRTGWHGYTF
abundance: NA; j_gene: TRBJ1-2; v_gene: TRBV28; d_gene: NA; CDR3nt: TGTGCCAGCAGTCCGGATACAGCTCGCGGCTACACCTTC; CDR3aa: CASSPDTARGYTF
abundance: few; j_gene: TRBJ2-3; v_gene: TRBV11-3; d_gene: NA; CDR3nt: TGTGCCAGCAGCTCTGATTCTGCGACGCAGTATTTT; CDR3aa: CASSSDSATQYF
abundance: NA; j_gene: TRBJ1-3; v_gene: TRBV6-1; d_gene: TRBD1; CDR3nt: TGTGCCAGCAGTGAAAATCTAGGGACAGGGGCCTCTGGAAACACCATATATTTT; CDR3aa: CASSENLGTGASGNTIYF
abundance: NA; j_gene: TRBJ1-2; v_gene: TRBV6-1; d_gene: NA; CDR3nt: TGTGCCAGCAGTGAAGGCGGGTTCTATGGCTACACCTTC; CDR3aa: CASSEGGFYGYTF
abundance: NA; j_gene: TRBJ1-2; v_gene: TRBV5-1; d_gene: NA; CDR3nt: TGCGCCAGCAGCTTGGGGTCGGAGGGGAAGCCTAACTATGGCTACACCTTC; CDR3aa: CASSLGSEGKPNYGYTF
abundance: NA; j_gene: TRBJ2-1; v_gene: TRBV2; d_gene: TRBD2; CDR3nt: TGTGCCAGGGGGGTAGCGGGAGGGGGAAATGAGCAGTTCTTC; CDR3aa: CARGVAGGGNEQFF
abundance: NA; j_gene: TRBJ2-7; v_gene: TRBV28; d_gene: TRBD2; CDR3nt: TGTGCCAGCAGTTTATTTACTAGCGGTCTCTCCTACGAGCAGTACTTC; CDR3aa: CASSLFTSGLSYEQYF
abundance: NA; j_gene: TRBJ2-3; v_gene: TRBV7-2; d_gene: NA; CDR3nt: TGTGCCAGCAGCTTTGTGGCCAAATACACAGATACGCAGTATTTT; CDR3aa: CASSFVAKYTDTQYF
abundance: NA; j_gene: TRBJ2-3; v_gene: TRBV2; d_gene: TRBD2; CDR3nt: TGTGCCAGCAGGGATAGACTAGCGGGAGGGCAATCAGATACGCAGTATTTT; CDR3aa: CASRDRLAGGQSDTQYF
abundance: NA; j_gene: TRBJ2-5; v_gene: TRBV19; d_gene: TRBD2; CDR3nt: TGTGCCAGCAGGGGGCTAGCGGGAGGGAGAGGGGAGACCCAGTACTTC; CDR3aa: CASRGLAGGRGETQYF
abundance: NA; j_gene: TRBJ1-4; v_gene: TRBV5-8; d_gene: NA; CDR3nt: TGTGCCAGCAGCTCTAGTCAAGGTGGGGAGAGCCTGTTTTTT; CDR3aa: CASSSSQGGESLFF
abundance: few; j_gene: TRBJ2-7; v_gene: TRBV7-2; d_gene: TRBD2; CDR3nt: TGTGCCAGCAGCTTCTCAGCGGGGGTCTCCTACGAGCAGTACTTC; CDR3aa: CASSFSAGVSYEQYF
abundance: NA; j_gene: TRBJ1-4; v_gene: TRBV28; d_gene: NA; CDR3nt: TGTGCCAGCGGATACAGGGAAAAACTGTTTTTT; CDR3aa: CASGYREKLFF
abundance: NA; j_gene: TRBJ2-6; v_gene: TRBV15; d_gene: NA; CDR3nt: TGTGCCACCAGCAGAGAACCCGGGAGTCGGGGGAAGAGTGGGGCCAACGTCCTGACTTTC; CDR3aa: CATSREPGSRGKSGANVLTF
abundance: NA; j_gene: TRBJ1-3; v_gene: TRBV4-3; d_gene: NA; CDR3nt: TGCGCCAGCAGCCTTGGACAAGACTCTGGAAACACCATATATTTT; CDR3aa: CASSLGQDSGNTIYF
abundance: NA; j_gene: TRBJ2-5; v_gene: TRBV5-6; d_gene: TRBD1; CDR3nt: TGTGCCAGCAGCTCGGGACAGGGCCCCGAGACCCAGTACTTC; CDR3aa: CASSSGQGPETQYF
abundance: few; j_gene: TRBJ2-5; v_gene: TRBV9; d_gene: NA; CDR3nt: TGTGCCAGCAGCGTAAGCGGAAAGGAGACCCAGTACTTC; CDR3aa: CASSVSGKETQYF
abundance: NA; j_gene: TRBJ2-5; v_gene: TRBV5-1; d_gene: NA; CDR3nt: TGCGCCAGCAGCTTGGTGTGGCAGGATGAAGAGACCCAGTACTTC; CDR3aa: CASSLVWQDEETQYF
abundance: NA; j_gene: TRBJ2-7; v_gene: TRBV30; d_gene: NA; CDR3nt: TGTGCCTGGAGTGGGGTCGGGTACTCCTACGAGCAGTACTTC; CDR3aa: CAWSGVGYSYEQYF
abundance: once; j_gene: TRBJ2-1; v_gene: TRBV7-2; d_gene: TRBD2; CDR3nt: TGTGCCAGCAGCTTCGGACTAGCAGGTCACAATGAGCAGTTCTTC; CDR3aa: CASSFGLAGHNEQFF
abundance: few; j_gene: TRBJ2-3; v_gene: TRBV30; d_gene: NA; CDR3nt: TGTGCCTGGAGTGGCCTACTAGGGAGCACAGATACGCAGTATTTT; CDR3aa: CAWSGLLGSTDTQYF
abundance: NA; j_gene: TRBJ2-6; v_gene: TRBV18; d_gene: NA; CDR3nt: TGTGCCAGCTCCCTCGGGAACCCTACCGTCCTGACTTTC; CDR3aa: CASSLGNPTVLTF
abundance: NA; j_gene: TRBJ2-7; v_gene: TRBV30; d_gene: NA; CDR3nt: TGTGCCTGGAGTCCACCCCCACAGACGGCCCGCGAGCAGTACTTC; CDR3aa: CAWSPPPQTAREQYF
abundance: NA; j_gene: TRBJ2-3; v_gene: TRBV6-5; d_gene: NA; CDR3nt: TGTGCCAGCAGCAGGCTCGTGGGTGATACGCAGTATTTT; CDR3aa: CASSRLVGDTQYF
abundance: NA; j_gene: TRBJ2-3; v_gene: TRBV5-1; d_gene: NA; CDR3nt: TGCGCCAGCAGCTTGGTAGGGGTCAGCACAGATACGCAGTATTTT; CDR3aa: CASSLVGVSTDTQYF
abundance: few; j_gene: TRBJ2-3; v_gene: TRBV15; d_gene: NA; CDR3nt: TGTGCCACCAGCACCATCTGGACAGCCACAGATACGCAGTATTTT; CDR3aa: CATSTIWTATDTQYF
abundance: NA; j_gene: TRBJ1-5; v_gene: TRBV10-1; d_gene: NA; CDR3nt: TGCGCCAGCAGTGAGCCTGCGGGGAATTATAGCAATCAGCCCCAGCATTTT; CDR3aa: CASSEPAGNYSNQPQHF
abundance: NA; j_gene: TRBJ2-3; v_gene: TRBV7-9; d_gene: TRBD1; CDR3nt: TGTGCCAGCAGCCCGCGGACAGGGGAGGGAGATACGCAGTATTTT; CDR3aa: CASSPRTGEGDTQYF
abundance: once; j_gene: TRBJ2-7; v_gene: TRBV10-1; d_gene: TRBD1; CDR3nt: TGCGCCAGCACTTCGGGACAGGGGATTGGTGCCGAGCAGTACTTC; CDR3aa: CASTSGQGIGAEQYF
abundance: NA; j_gene: TRBJ2-3; v_gene: TRBV10-3; d_gene: NA; CDR3nt: TGTGCCATCAGCTGGGGAGCCGGTCGACGGGATACGCAGTATTTT; CDR3aa: CAISWGAGRRDTQYF
abundance: NA; j_gene: TRBJ2-1; v_gene: TRBV15; d_gene: NA; CDR3nt: TGTGCCACCAGCTCCACCCGGGAGACTGAGCAGTTCTTC; CDR3aa: CATSSTRETEQFF
abundance: few; j_gene: TRBJ2-7; v_gene: TRBV10-1; d_gene: TRBD1; CDR3nt: TGCGCCAGCAGTGAGGGGACAGGGCTACTCTACGAGCAGTACTTC; CDR3aa: CASSEGTGLLYEQYF
abundance: NA; j_gene: TRBJ2-3; v_gene: TRBV9; d_gene: TRBD1; CDR3nt: TGTGCCAGCAGCTTCTCAGGGGGCTCGGATACGCAGTATTTT; CDR3aa: CASSFSGGSDTQYF
abundance: once; j_gene: TRBJ2-5; v_gene: TRBV5-4; d_gene: TRBD2; CDR3nt: TGTGCCAGCAGCCGCGGGTCTAGCGGGGGAGAGACCCAGTACTTC; CDR3aa: CASSRGSSGGETQYF
abundance: NA; j_gene: TRBJ1-1; v_gene: TRBV19; d_gene: NA; CDR3nt: TGTGCCAGTAGTACCCAAGGGGCAGGAGACACTGAAGCTTTCTTT; CDR3aa: CASSTQGAGDTEAFF
abundance: NA; j_gene: TRBJ2-5; v_gene: TRBV19; d_gene: TRBD2; CDR3nt: TGTGCCAGCGGGACGGGAGGAGAGACCCAGTACTTC; CDR3aa: CASGTGGETQYF
abundance: few; j_gene: TRBJ2-4; v_gene: TRBV28; d_gene: TRBD1; CDR3nt: TGTGCCAGCAGCCCGGCCCCTGGGGACAGTTTCGGCAAAAACATTCAGTACTTC; CDR3aa: CASSPAPGDSFGKNIQYF
abundance: NA; j_gene: TRBJ2-7; v_gene: TRBV27; d_gene: NA; CDR3nt: TGTGCCAGCAGTACCGACACGGCCTACGAGCAGTACTTC; CDR3aa: CASSTDTAYEQYF
abundance: NA; j_gene: TRBJ1-2; v_gene: TRBV7-8; d_gene: TRBD1; CDR3nt: TGTGCCAGCAGCCTCCTTGGACAGGGTTCGGGTGGCTACACCTTC; CDR3aa: CASSLLGQGSGGYTF
abundance: NA; j_gene: TRBJ1-5; v_gene: TRBV2; d_gene: TRBD1; CDR3nt: TGTGCCAGCAGCCGTGGACAGGGGGTTCAGCCCCAGCATTTT; CDR3aa: CASSRGQGVQPQHF
abundance: NA; j_gene: TRBJ2-3; v_gene: TRBV18; d_gene: TRBD1; CDR3nt: TGTGCCAGCTCACCCATCGACAGGGGCACAGATACGCAGTATTTT; CDR3aa: CASSPIDRGTDTQYF
abundance: NA; j_gene: TRBJ1-2; v_gene: TRBV6-5; d_gene: TRBD1; CDR3nt: TGTGCCAGCAGCGGACAGGGAATGATCTATGGCTACACCTTC; CDR3aa: CASSGQGMIYGYTF
abundance: NA; j_gene: TRBJ1-2; v_gene: TRBV7-9; d_gene: NA; CDR3nt: TGTGCCAGCAGCTTAGGCGGGGATGGCTACACCTTC; CDR3aa: CASSLGGDGYTF
abundance: medium-sized; j_gene: TRBJ1-4; v_gene: TRBV10-2; d_gene: NA; CDR3nt: TGCGCCAGCCACGCCGGGGCTAATGAAAAACTGTTTTTT; CDR3aa: CASHAGANEKLFF